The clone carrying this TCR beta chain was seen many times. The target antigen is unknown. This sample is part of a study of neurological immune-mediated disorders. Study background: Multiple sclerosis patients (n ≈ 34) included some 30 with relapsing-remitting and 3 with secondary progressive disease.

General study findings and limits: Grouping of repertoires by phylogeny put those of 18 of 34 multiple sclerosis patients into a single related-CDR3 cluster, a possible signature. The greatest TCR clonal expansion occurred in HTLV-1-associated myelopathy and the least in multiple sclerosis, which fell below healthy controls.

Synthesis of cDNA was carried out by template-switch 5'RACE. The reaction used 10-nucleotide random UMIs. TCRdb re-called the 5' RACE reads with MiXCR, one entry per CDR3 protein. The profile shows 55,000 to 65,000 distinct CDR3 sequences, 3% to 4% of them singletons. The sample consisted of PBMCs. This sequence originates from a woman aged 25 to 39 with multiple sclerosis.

The DNA for the CDR3 is TGTGCCAGCAGCCTAGGGAGGAGCTGGGGGACCCAGTACTTC. This gives the protein CASSLGRSWGTQYF. The V call is TRBV7-3, the J call TRBJ2-5; the D gene is possibly TRBD2 (6 bases). Germline CDR1 reads SGHTA; CDR2 reads FQGTGA. This CDR3 is 14 amino acids long. Trimming took off 5 bases at V and 7 bases at J, with 17 bases between the two ends.